This passage covers 5 T cell receptor beta chains from one sample sequenced in a study of Graves' ophthalmopathy and Graves' hyperthyroidism. TCR beta CDR3 regions were amplified from RNA transcripts. Amplification began with first-round RT-PCR using HTBI primers, then second-round multiplex PCR was performed. TCRdb ran MiXCR on the multiplex PCR reads and lists one entry per CDR3 protein. The repertoire includes some 390,000 distinct CDR3 sequences, 15% to 20% of them detected once, and roughly 1.5% sits in the top ten. What was sequenced was peripheral blood. These receptor sequences come from a woman aged 18 to 35 with Graves' ophthalmopathy.

This clonotype appeared many times. The V gene is TRBV11-1, the J gene TRBJ1-6, with a possible D match to TRBD1 (6 bases). CDR3 length: 14 amino acids. V was clipped by 2 bases and J by 7 bases, with 9 bases between them. Germline lookup yields CDR1 SGHAT and CDR2 FQDESV (reference sequence). The CDR3 loop is CASSLRTANSPLHF. The DNA for the CDR3 is TGTGCCAGCAGCTTAAGGACAGCCAATTCACCCCTCCACTTT.

This sequence joins TRBV12-3 or TRBV12-4 and TRBJ1-2, with no clear D. This CDR3 is built from 13 residues. The V gene lost 5 bases and the J gene lost 4 bases, with 11 bases spanning the gap. In DNA, the CDR3 is TGTGCCAGCAGTGTCAGGCCTGTCTATGGCTACACCTTC. It is translated as CASSVRPVYGYTF.

This clonotype was detected many times. This rearrangement joins TRBV4-3 to TRBJ1-1; tentatively, D is TRBD1 (6 bases). Trimming took 3 bases from V and 11 from J, leaving 19 bases between them. This CDR3 region has 14 residues. The germline gives CDR1 LGHNA, CDR2 YSLEER. DNA of the CDR3: TGCGCCAGCAGCCAGGAGGGGCCACAGGGAGCGGCTTTCTTT. This encodes CASSQEGPQGAAFF.

This clonotype was counted at least ten times. The rearrangement joins TRBV7-2 to TRBJ2-5, with 7 bases fitting TRBD1. V dropped 4 bases and J dropped 2; count of bases not matched to a gene: 7. The CDR3 loop spans 15 amino acids. Germline loops: CDR1 SGHTA, CDR2 FQGNSA. The CDR3: CASSSQWGQQETQYF. CDR3 nucleotides: TGTGCCAGCAGCTCTCAGTGGGGACAGCAAGAGACCCAGTACTTC.

This clonotype came up many times. V and J are TRBV28 and TRBJ2-2, with D possibly matching TRBD2 (5 bases). CDR1 and CDR2 (germline): MDHEN, SYDVKM. The CDR3 has 16 amino acids. The V end lost 1 base, the J end lost 0 bases, and 9 bases lay between the germline ends. CDR3 sequence: CASSLLGGPNTGELFF. The CDR3 DNA follows: TGTGCCAGCAGTTTATTGGGCGGGCCGAACACCGGGGAGCTGTTTTTT.